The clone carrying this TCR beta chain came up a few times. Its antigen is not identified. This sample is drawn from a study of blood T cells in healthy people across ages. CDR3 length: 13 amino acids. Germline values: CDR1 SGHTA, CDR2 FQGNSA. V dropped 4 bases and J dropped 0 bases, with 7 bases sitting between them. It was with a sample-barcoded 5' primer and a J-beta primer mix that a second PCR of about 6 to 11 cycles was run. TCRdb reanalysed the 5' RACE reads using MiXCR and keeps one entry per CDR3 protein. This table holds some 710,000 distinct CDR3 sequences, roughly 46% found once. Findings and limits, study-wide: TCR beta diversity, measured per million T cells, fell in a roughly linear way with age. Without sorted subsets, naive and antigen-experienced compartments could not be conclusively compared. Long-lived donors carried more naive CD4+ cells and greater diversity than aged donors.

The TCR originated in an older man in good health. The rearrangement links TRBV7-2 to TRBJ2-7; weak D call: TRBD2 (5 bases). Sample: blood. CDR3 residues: CASSSDFSYEQYF. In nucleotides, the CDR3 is TGTGCCAGCAGCTCGGACTTCTCCTACGAGCAGTACTTC.